Listed below are T cell receptor beta chains from one sample, sequenced in a study of chemoradiotherapy in HPV16-positive cancers. Method: immunoSEQ multiplex PCR; TCRdb's copy keeps in-frame clones and lacks some. The sample comprises under 5,500 clones, 90% to 95% of which are singletons, and 3.1% rests with the top ten. The input for sequencing was tumor tissue, taken from a patient who underwent chemoradiotherapy. The receptors were sampled from a human donor with HPV-associated anogenital cancer. Both conserved end residues are part of each CDR3. D genes are given only for firm matches. Only some rows state a clone size, as once, few, many or a class for expanded clones.

abundance: -
j_gene: TRBJ1-1
v_gene: TRBV6-6
d_gene: -
CDR3aa: CASSLGRNTEAFF
CDR3nt: TGTGCCAGCAGTTTGGGTAGGAACACTGAAGCTTTCTTT

abundance: once
j_gene: TRBJ1-4
v_gene: TRBV14
d_gene: TRBD1
CDR3aa: CASSDILGQGLGKLFF
CDR3nt: TGTGCCAGCAGCGACATTCTTGGACAGGGACTTGGAAAACTGTTTTTT

abundance: once
j_gene: TRBJ2-5
v_gene: TRBV7-9
d_gene: -
CDR3aa: CASSLLATGETQYF
CDR3nt: TGTGCCAGCAGCTTACTAGCGACAGGAGAGACCCAGTACTTC

abundance: few
j_gene: TRBJ2-1
v_gene: TRBV6-4
d_gene: -
CDR3aa: CASSESSGFNEQFF
CDR3nt: TGTGCCAGCAGTGAGTCGTCGGGATTCAATGAGCAGTTCTTC

abundance: -
j_gene: TRBJ2-5
v_gene: TRBV5-1
d_gene: TRBD2
CDR3aa: CASSLGELAGHQETQYF
CDR3nt: TGCGCCAGCAGCTTGGGGGAGCTAGCGGGGCACCAAGAGACCCAGTACTTC

abundance: -
j_gene: TRBJ2-5
v_gene: TRBV10-3
d_gene: -
CDR3aa: CAIMTDQETQYF
CDR3nt: TGTGCCATCATGACAGACCAAGAGACCCAGTACTTC

abundance: -
j_gene: TRBJ2-5
v_gene: TRBV2
d_gene: TRBD2
CDR3aa: CASKTQGGLQYF
CDR3nt: TGTGCCAGCAAAACCCAGGGAGGGTTACAGTACTTC

abundance: -
j_gene: TRBJ1-2
v_gene: TRBV5-6
d_gene: -
CDR3aa: CASSFWGRTSRGYGYTF
CDR3nt: TGTGCCAGCAGCTTCTGGGGAAGGACGTCCAGGGGCTATGGCTACACCTTC

abundance: -
j_gene: TRBJ1-5
v_gene: TRBV7-8
d_gene: TRBD1
CDR3aa: CASSAGQGPYSNQPQHF
CDR3nt: TGTGCCAGCAGCGCCGGACAGGGTCCGTATAGCAATCAGCCCCAGCATTTT

abundance: -
j_gene: TRBJ1-4
v_gene: TRBV5-5
d_gene: -
CDR3aa: CASSFGGVVGEKLFF
CDR3nt: TGTGCCAGCAGCTTCGGGGGGGTCGTCGGTGAAAAACTGTTTTTT

abundance: -
j_gene: TRBJ1-1
v_gene: TRBV19
d_gene: TRBD1
CDR3aa: CASTQGAAEAFF
CDR3nt: TGTGCCAGTACTCAGGGGGCCGCTGAAGCTTTCTTT

abundance: -
j_gene: TRBJ2-3
v_gene: TRBV19
d_gene: -
CDR3aa: CASSGRTSTDTQYF
CDR3nt: TGTGCCAGTAGTGGGCGGACTAGCACAGATACGCAGTATTTT

abundance: -
j_gene: TRBJ1-2
v_gene: TRBV13
d_gene: -
CDR3aa: CASSLSSSTKLNYGYTF
CDR3nt: TGTGCCAGCAGCCTCTCCTCATCTACAAAACTCAACTATGGCTACACCTTC

abundance: -
j_gene: TRBJ1-5
v_gene: TRBV6-1
d_gene: TRBD1
CDR3aa: CASSEGGTGAQPQHF
CDR3nt: TGTGCCAGCAGTGAAGGGGGGACAGGGGCTCAGCCCCAGCATTTT

abundance: -
j_gene: TRBJ1-2
v_gene: TRBV27
d_gene: -
CDR3aa: CASSLRASTNYGYTF
CDR3nt: TGTGCCAGCTCCTTGAGGGCAAGTACTAACTATGGCTACACCTTC

abundance: -
j_gene: TRBJ2-1
v_gene: TRBV4-2
d_gene: -
CDR3aa: CASSQGAANSYNEQFF
CDR3nt: TGTGCCAGCAGCCAAGGGGCCGCGAACTCCTACAATGAGCAGTTCTTC

abundance: -
j_gene: TRBJ2-1
v_gene: TRBV11-2
d_gene: TRBD2
CDR3aa: CASSLEWASGIDNEQFF
CDR3nt: TGTGCCAGCAGCTTAGAATGGGCTAGCGGGATTGATAATGAGCAGTTCTTC

abundance: -
j_gene: TRBJ2-3
v_gene: TRBV10-3
d_gene: TRBD2
CDR3aa: CAISELATDTQYF
CDR3nt: TGTGCCATCAGTGAACTAGCGACAGATACGCAGTATTTT

abundance: once
j_gene: TRBJ1-5
v_gene: TRBV5-6
d_gene: -
CDR3aa: CASSLTSNQPQHF
CDR3nt: TGTGCCAGCAGCTTGACTAGCAATCAGCCCCAGCATTTT

abundance: -
j_gene: TRBJ1-2
v_gene: TRBV6-6
d_gene: TRBD1
CDR3aa: CASSYRGTEKRRGYTF
CDR3nt: TGTGCCAGCAGTTACCGCGGGACAGAAAAGCGACGGGGCTACACCTTC